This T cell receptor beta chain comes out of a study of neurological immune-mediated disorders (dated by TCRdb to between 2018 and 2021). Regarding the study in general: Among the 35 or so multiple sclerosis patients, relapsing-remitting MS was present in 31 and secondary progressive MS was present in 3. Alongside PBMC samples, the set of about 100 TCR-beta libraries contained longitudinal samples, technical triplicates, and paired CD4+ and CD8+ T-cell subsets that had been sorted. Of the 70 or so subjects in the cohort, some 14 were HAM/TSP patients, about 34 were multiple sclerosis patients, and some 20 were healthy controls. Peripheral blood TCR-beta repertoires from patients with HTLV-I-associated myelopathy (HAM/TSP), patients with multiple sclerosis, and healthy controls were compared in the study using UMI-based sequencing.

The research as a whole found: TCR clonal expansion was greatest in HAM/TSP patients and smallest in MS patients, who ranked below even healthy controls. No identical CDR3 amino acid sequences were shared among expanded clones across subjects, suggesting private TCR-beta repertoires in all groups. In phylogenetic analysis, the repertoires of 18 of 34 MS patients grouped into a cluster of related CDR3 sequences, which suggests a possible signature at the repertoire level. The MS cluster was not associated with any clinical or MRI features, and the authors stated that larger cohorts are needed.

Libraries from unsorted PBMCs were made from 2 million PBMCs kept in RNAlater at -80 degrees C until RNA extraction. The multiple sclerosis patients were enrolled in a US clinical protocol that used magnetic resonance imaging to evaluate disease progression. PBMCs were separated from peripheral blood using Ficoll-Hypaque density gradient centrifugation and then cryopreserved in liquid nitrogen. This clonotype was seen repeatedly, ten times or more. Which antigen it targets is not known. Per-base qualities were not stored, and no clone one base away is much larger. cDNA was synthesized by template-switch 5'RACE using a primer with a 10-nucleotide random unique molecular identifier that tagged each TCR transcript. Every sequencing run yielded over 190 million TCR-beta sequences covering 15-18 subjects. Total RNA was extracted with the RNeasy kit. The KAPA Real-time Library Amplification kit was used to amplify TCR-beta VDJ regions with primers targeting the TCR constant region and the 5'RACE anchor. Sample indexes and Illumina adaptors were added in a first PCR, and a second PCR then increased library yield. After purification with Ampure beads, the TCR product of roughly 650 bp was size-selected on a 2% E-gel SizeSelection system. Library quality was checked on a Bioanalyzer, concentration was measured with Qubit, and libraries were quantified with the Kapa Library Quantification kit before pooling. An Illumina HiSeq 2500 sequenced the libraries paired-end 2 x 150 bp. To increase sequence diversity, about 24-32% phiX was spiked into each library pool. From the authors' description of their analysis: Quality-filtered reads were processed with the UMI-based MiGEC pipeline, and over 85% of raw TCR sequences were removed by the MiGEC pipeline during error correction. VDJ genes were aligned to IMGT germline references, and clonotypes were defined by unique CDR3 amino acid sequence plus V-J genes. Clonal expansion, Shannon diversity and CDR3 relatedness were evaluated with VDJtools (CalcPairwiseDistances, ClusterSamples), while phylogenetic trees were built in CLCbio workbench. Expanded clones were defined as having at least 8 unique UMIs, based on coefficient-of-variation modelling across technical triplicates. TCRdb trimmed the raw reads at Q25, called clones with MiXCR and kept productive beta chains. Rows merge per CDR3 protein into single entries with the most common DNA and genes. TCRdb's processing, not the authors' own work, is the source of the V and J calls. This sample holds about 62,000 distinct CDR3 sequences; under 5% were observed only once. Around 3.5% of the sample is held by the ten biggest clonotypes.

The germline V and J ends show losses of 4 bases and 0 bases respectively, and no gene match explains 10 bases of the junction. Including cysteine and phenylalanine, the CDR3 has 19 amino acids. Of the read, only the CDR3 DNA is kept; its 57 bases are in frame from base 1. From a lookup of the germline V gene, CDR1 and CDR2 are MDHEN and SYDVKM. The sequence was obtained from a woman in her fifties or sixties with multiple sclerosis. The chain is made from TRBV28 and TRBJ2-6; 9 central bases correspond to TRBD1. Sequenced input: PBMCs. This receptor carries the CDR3 CASSSFTGGAASGANVLTF. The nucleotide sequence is TGTGCCAGCAGTTCGTTCACAGGGGGCGCAGCCTCTGGGGCCAACGTCCTGACTTTC.